This T cell receptor (beta chain) is drawn from a study of radiation and T cells in renal cell carcinoma. Study-level background: Nephrectomy followed 15 Gy stereotactic body radiation by 4 weeks.

The time point here: blood 2 weeks post-SBRT. Described treatment: 15 Gy SBRT to primary tumor, nephrectomy 4 weeks later. Serial blood draws occurred at baseline and 2 and 4 weeks post-SBRT. Overall study findings and caveats: Top tumor clonotypes rose in blood 2 weeks post-radiation, then contracted.

As for this clone: Its antigen is currently unknown.

Using immunoSEQ multiplex PCR, the repertoire was profiled, and TCRdb retains in-frame clones only, with some absent. In the table there are tens of thousands of clones, 80% of which are singletons. The V gene's germline CDR1 is DFQATT and CDR2 SNEGSKA (reference sequence). The length of the CDR3 is 11 residues. V shed 6 bases, J shed 9 bases, and the junction held 4 bases outside the gene matches. Here the sequenced sample was blood, taken from a patient whose treatment included radiotherapy and nephrectomy. This receptor was taken from a woman in her sixties or seventies with renal cell carcinoma. The chain is built from TRBV20-1 and TRBJ2-1; 8 nucleotides align to TRBD1. CDR3 nucleotide sequence: TGCAGTGCGGCCAGGGGGCCTGAGCAGTTCTTC. Amino acid sequence: CSAARGPEQFF.